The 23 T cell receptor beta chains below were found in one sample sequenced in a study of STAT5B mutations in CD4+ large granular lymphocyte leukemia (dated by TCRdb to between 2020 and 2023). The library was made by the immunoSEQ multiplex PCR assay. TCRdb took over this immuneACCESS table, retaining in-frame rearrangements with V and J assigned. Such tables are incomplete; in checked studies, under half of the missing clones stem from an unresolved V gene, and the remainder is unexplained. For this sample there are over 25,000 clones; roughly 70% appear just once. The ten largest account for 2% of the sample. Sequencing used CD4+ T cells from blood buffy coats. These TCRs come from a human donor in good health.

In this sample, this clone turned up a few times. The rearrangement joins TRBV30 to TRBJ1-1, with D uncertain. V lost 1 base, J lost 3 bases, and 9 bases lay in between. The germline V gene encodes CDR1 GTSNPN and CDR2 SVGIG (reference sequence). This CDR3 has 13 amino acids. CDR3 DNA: TGTGCCTGGAGTGATAGGCGGGACACTGAAGCTTTCTTT. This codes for CAWSDRRDTEAFF.

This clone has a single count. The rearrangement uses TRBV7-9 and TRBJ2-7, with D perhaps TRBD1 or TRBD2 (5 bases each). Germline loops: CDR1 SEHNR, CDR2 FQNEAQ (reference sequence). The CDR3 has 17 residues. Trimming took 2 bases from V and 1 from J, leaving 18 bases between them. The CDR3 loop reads CASSLHIGDGYSYEQYF. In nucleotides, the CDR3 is TGTGCCAGCAGCTTACACATCGGGGACGGGTATTCCTACGAGCAGTACTTC.

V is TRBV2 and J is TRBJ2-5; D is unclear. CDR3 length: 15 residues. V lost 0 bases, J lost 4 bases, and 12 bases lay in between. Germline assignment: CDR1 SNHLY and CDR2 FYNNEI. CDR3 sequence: CASSEAGVFGETQYF. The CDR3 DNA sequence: TGTGCCAGCAGTGAAGCTGGAGTATTCGGAGAGACCCAGTACTTC.

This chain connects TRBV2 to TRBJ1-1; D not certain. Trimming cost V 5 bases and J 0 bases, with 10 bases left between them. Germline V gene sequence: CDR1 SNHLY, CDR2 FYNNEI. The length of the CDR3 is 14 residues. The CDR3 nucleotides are TGTGCCAGCAGTTATGGGAACCTGAACACTGAAGCTTTCTTT. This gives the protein CASSYGNLNTEAFF.

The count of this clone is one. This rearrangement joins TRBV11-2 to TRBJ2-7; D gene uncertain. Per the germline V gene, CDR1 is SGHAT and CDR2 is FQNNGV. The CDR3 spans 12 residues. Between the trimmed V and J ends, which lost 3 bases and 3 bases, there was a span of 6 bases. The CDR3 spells CASSLGRYEQYF. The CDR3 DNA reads TGTGCCAGCAGCTTGGGCCGCTACGAGCAGTACTTC.

The chain's CDR3 is CASSSNRGKSYGYTF. Here the CDR3 DNA reads TGTGCCAGCAGCTCAAACAGGGGGAAGAGCTATGGCTACACCTTC. The genes are TRBV7-9 and TRBJ1-2; 8 bases agree with TRBD1. V was pared by 4 bases and J by 4 bases, with 8 bases of the junction left unmatched. Germline V CDR1 and CDR2: SEHNR, FQNEAQ (reference sequence). The CDR3 runs 15 residues.

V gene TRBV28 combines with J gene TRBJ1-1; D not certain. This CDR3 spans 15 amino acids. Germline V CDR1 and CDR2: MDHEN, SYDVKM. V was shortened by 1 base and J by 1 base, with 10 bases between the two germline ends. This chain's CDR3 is CASSLFGNPNTEAFF. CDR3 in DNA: TGTGCCAGCAGTTTATTTGGGAACCCGAACACTGAAGCTTTCTTT.

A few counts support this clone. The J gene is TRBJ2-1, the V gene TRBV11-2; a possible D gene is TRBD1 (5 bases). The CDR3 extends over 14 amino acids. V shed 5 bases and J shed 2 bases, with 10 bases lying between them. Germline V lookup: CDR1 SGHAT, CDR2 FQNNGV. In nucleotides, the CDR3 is TGTGCCAGCAGCGGCAGGGTCGCCTACAATGAGCAGTTCTTC. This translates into CASSGRVAYNEQFF.

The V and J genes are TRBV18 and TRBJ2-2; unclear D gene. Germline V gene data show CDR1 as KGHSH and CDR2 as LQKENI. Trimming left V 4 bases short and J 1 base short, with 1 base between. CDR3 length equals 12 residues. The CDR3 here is CASSLNTGELFF. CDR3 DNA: TGTGCCAGCTCACTGAACACCGGGGAGCTGTTTTTT.

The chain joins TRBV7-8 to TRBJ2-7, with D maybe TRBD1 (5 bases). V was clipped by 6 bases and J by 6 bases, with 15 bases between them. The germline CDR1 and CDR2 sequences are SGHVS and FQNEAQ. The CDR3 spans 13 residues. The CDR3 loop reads CASRIGVDREQYF. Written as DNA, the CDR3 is TGTGCCAGCAGGATAGGGGTTGATCGCGAGCAGTACTTC.

CDR3 nucleotide sequence: TGCGCCAGCAGCCAAGATTGGGGGGGCACCGGGGAGCTGTTTTTT. Translating gives CASSQDWGGTGELFF. The rearrangement uses TRBV4-3 and TRBJ2-2, with TRBD2 identical over 7 bases. CDR1 and CDR2 (germline): LGHNA, YSLEER. Germline trimming cut 0 bases from V and 4 bases from J; bases unmatched to any gene: 2. The CDR3 totals 15 residues.

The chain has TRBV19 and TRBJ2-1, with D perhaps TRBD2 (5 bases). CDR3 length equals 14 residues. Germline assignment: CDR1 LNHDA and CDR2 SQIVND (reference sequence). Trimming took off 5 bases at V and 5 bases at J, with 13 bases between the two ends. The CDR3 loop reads CASSPPPGNNEQFF. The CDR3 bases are TGTGCCAGTAGTCCCCCCCCGGGGAACAATGAGCAGTTCTTC.

CDR3 nucleotide sequence: TGTGCCAGCAGTTTAGCAGGGGGGATACCATACAATGAGCAGTTCTTC. It is translated as CASSLAGGIPYNEQFF. The chain carries TRBV28 and TRBJ2-1; tentatively, D is TRBD1 (7 bases). The V gene's germline CDR1 is MDHEN and CDR2 SYDVKM. The V end was cut by 2 bases, the J end by 4 bases, with 15 bases between. This CDR3 is built from 16 residues.

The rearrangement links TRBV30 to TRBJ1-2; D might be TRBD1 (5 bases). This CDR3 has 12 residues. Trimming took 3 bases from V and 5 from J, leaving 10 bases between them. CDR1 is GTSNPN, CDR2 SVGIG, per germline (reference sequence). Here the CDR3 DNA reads TGTGCCTGGAGCGCCGGGACTTATGGCTACACCTTC. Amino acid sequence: CAWSAGTYGYTF.

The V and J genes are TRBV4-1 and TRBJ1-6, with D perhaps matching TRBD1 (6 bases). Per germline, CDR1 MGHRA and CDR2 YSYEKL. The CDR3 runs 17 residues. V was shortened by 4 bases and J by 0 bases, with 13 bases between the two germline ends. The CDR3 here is CASSLGHSSSYNSPLHF. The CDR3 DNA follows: TGCGCCAGCAGCCTGGGACACTCGAGCTCCTATAATTCACCCCTCCACTTT.

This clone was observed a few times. In DNA, the CDR3 is TGTGCCATCCGGCGGGACGCAGGGTTCAATCAGCCCCAGCATTTT. It yields the protein CAIRRDAGFNQPQHF. The chain combines TRBV10-3 with TRBJ1-5; D is perhaps TRBD1 (5 bases). V lost 8 bases and J lost 3, with 17 bases in between. The CDR3 has 15 amino acids. CDR1 is ENHRY, CDR2 SYGVKD, per germline.

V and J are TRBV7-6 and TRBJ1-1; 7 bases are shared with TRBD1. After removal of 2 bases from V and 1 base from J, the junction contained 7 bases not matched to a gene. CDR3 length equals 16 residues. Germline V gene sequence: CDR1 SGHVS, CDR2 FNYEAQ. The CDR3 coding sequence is TGTGCCAGCAGCTTAAGGGTGGGGACAGCGAACACTGAAGCTTTCTTT. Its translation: CASSLRVGTANTEAFF.

The CDR3 region is CAISESGQGYGYTF. The CDR3 region has the DNA TGTGCCATCAGTGAGTCGGGCCAGGGTTATGGCTACACCTTC. The chain uses TRBV10-3 and TRBJ1-2; D perhaps matches TRBD1 (5 bases). Trimming pared 0 bases from V and 5 bases from J, leaving 10 bases between. The CDR3 contains 14 residues. Germline CDR1 reads ENHRY; CDR2 reads SYGVKD.

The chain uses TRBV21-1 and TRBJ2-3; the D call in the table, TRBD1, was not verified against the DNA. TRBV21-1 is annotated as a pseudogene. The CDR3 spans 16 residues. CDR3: CASSKAGGQAADTQYF. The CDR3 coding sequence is TGTGCCAGCAGCAAAGCGGGGGGACAGGCCGCAGATACGCAGTATTTT.

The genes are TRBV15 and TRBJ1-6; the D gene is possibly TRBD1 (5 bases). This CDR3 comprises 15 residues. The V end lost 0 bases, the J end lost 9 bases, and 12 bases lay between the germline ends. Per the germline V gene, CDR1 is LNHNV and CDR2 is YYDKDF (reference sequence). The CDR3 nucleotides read TGTGCCACCAGCAGAGATCGGCCAGGGCGTTCACCCCTCCACTTT. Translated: CATSRDRPGRSPLHF.

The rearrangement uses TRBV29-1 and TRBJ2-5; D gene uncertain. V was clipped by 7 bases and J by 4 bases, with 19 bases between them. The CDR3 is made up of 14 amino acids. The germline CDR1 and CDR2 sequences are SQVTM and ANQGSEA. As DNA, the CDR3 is TGCAGCGCCGACCTGTTGGGTTCCATAGAGACCCAGTACTTC. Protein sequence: CSADLLGSIETQYF.

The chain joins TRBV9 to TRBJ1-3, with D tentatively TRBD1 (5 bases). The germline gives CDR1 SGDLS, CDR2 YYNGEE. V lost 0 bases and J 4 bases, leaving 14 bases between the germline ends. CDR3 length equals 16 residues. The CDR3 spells CASSVAQGNSGNTIYF. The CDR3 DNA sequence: TGTGCCAGCAGCGTAGCGCAGGGAAATTCCGGAAACACCATATATTTT.

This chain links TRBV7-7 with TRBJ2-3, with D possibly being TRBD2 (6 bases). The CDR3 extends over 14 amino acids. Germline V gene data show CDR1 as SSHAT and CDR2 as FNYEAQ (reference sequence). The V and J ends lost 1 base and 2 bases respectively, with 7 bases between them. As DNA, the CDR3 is TGTGCCAGCAGCTTAGGGGGGGACACAGATACGCAGTATTTT. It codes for CASSLGGDTDTQYF.